This T cell receptor (beta chain) was sequenced in a study of cytomegalovirus exposure and HLA in healthy donors. About this clone itself: Antigen unknown.

Overall study results and limits: Association of a missense DCLRE1C variant with TCR beta V- and J-gene trimming was reported in a later analysis. Fewer N-insertions (relative to the approximately 700-donor mean) were reportedly seen in an Asian-associated ancestry cluster in a later analysis. Later on, an analysis showed TCR association rates differing by HLA locus, with DRB1 the most and HLA-C the fewest.

While unrecorded immune exposures were likely, the donors were nominally healthy when sampled. Germline trimming cut 3 bases from V and 4 bases from J; bases unmatched to any gene: 12. CDR1 MGHRA and CDR2 YSYEKL come from the germline V gene. The CDR3 is made up of 16 amino acids. The PCR had 60 Vbeta and 13 Jbeta primers. TCRdb's copy holds only in-frame clones and misses some; the assay was immunoSEQ multiplex PCR. The sample consists of 150,000 to 180,000 clones, 70% to 85% of them appearing once. Sequencing was done on a sample of PBMCs. The J gene is TRBJ2-7, the V gene TRBV4-1; the match to TRBD1 covers 7 bases. The sequence came from a man aged 30 to 39 in good health and CMV-seronegative. The CDR3 DNA sequence: TGCGCCAGCAGCCAGGCATCCGGGACAGACGAGTACGAGCAGTACTTC. Its translation is CASSQASGTDEYEQYF.